This note documents a single T cell receptor beta chain sequence. This CDR3 has 15 amino acids. From germline, CDR1 is SEHNR and CDR2 FQNEAQ (reference sequence). Trimming pared 1 base from V and 3 bases from J, leaving 13 bases between. The data belong to a study of blood T cells in healthy people across ages. Staff drew 9 to 10 milliliters of peripheral blood from each donor. Isolation of PBMCs gave at least 6.5 million cells per sample. Total RNA was isolated from each sample in quantities of at least 5 micrograms. A second roughly 7 to 12 cycle PCR used barcoded and J-beta primers. TCRdb reprocessed the 5' RACE reads via MiXCR and lists one record per CDR3 protein. The sample holds approximately 800,000 distinct CDR3 sequences, less than 70% seen once.

The chain links TRBV7-9 to TRBJ2-7; the D gene could be TRBD1 or TRBD2 (5 bases each). The source is an elderly man in good health. The sample taken for sequencing was blood. CDR3 in amino acids: CASSLGGPFLYEQYF. CDR3 DNA: TGTGCCAGCAGCTTAGGGGGACCTTTCCTCTACGAGCAGTACTTC.